These T cell receptor beta chains were read from a single sample in a study of blood T cell repertoires in COVID-19. Profiled with immunoSEQ multiplex PCR; TCRdb holds only in-frame clones, not every one. The table includes around 300,000 clones, about nine tenths detected once. Material for sequencing was PBMCs or T cells enriched from blood (not recorded which). These receptors were obtained from a woman aged 50 to 65 who had recovered from COVID-19. The CDR3 runs from the conserved cysteine through the conserved F or W. A D gene is named only where the DNA matches it firmly.

j_call d_call v_call cdr3_aa cdr3_nt
TRBJ1-4 TRBD1 TRBV5-6 CASSSQGAATNEKLFF TGTGCCAGCAGCTCTCAGGGGGCGGCTACTAATGAAAAACTGTTTTTT
TRBJ2-7 NA TRBV27 CASSPELGYEQYF TGTGCCAGCAGTCCCGAACTAGGTTACGAGCAGTACTTC
TRBJ1-2 NA TRBV19 CASMTTTENYGYTF TGTGCCAGTATGACGACAACGGAAAACTATGGCTACACCTTC
TRBJ1-5 NA TRBV3-1/TRBV3-2 CASSQVGRFESNQPQHF TGTGCCAGCAGCCAAGTCGGCAGGTTCGAGAGCAATCAGCCCCAGCATTTT
TRBJ2-3 NA TRBV19 CASRLPGSDTQYF TGTGCCAGTCGTTTACCCGGGTCCGATACGCAGTATTTT
TRBJ1-4 TRBD1 TRBV2 CASSAQGGREKLFF TGTGCCAGCAGTGCCCAGGGGGGTCGTGAAAAACTGTTTTTT
TRBJ1-2 TRBD1 TRBV19 CASSAGTGNGYTF TGTGCCAGTAGTGCCGGGACAGGAAACGGCTACACCTTC
TRBJ2-1 TRBD2 TRBV9 CASSVGGTTYNEQFF TGTGCCAGCAGCGTAGGAGGGACTACCTACAATGAGCAGTTCTTC
TRBJ2-1 NA TRBV6-4 CASSLEGSSYNEQFF TGTGCCAGCAGTCTGGAAGGGAGCTCCTACAATGAGCAGTTCTTC
TRBJ1-5 TRBD1 TRBV6-5 CASSPDRASNQPQHF TGTGCCAGCAGCCCGGACAGGGCTAGCAATCAGCCCCAGCATTTT
TRBJ1-3 NA TRBV13 CASSSYSGNTIYF TGTGCCAGCAGCTCGTACTCTGGAAACACCATATATTTT